This TCR beta chain was captured in a study of blood T cell repertoires in COVID-19. About the research overall: The origin of the acute and convalescent COVID-19 samples was the United States, Italy and Spain. The cDNA or gDNA used as material had been derived from T cells, B-cell-depleted T cells, or PBMCs.

There are 18 residues in the CDR3. Looked up from germline, CDR1 is ENHRY and CDR2 is SYGVKD. The trim removed 5 bases at V and 0 bases at J, leaving 10 bases unmatched. Only a few counts were recorded for this clone. Per the original data handling: Scientists estimated how many nucleated cells there were by amplifying reference gene primers. TCRdb's copy holds only in-frame clones and misses some; the assay was immunoSEQ multiplex PCR. The V and J calls and clone size are taken from that table; D and trimming were inferred from the DNA. Of 11,000 to 15,000 clones in the sample, about 91% are singletons; the top ten hold roughly 5.9%.

The rearrangement uses TRBV10-3 and TRBJ2-6, with 7 bases fitting TRBD1. The clonotype originates from a human donor in a cohort sampled during active COVID-19. Sequences were obtained from peripheral blood. The CDR3 coding sequence is TGTGCCATCAGTTCGAGGGGACAGCCTCTCTCTGGGGCCAACGTCCTGACTTTC. Translating gives CAISSRGQPLSGANVLTF.